This TCR beta chain was sequenced for a study of shared clonotypes between healthy human individuals (dated by TCRdb to the early 2020s). Study-wide context: The cohort included a few men and a couple of women between 18 and 49 years of age. To estimate repertoire size and how much clonotypes are shared between individuals, the study performed deep sequencing of blood TCR repertoires from about five healthy adults. Per donor, leukapheresis produced somewhere between about 0.8 and 9 billion PBMCs. For each donor, CD4 naive and CD4 memory were each given three plates, CD8 naive was given two plates, and CD8 memory was given one plate. Libraries were prepared and TCR repertoires were sequenced by different laboratories using diverse techniques, in order to increase sequencing depth and limit assay-specific biases. Overall study outcomes, separate from this receptor: Even with the large sequencing depth, rarefaction of the sorted-subset datasets indicated that sequencing was incomplete. Higher generation probabilities were observed for clonotypes shared by all four sorted-subset donors than for non-shared clonotypes. Because the study included a small number of donors, the genetic and exposure-history diversity represented was limited. Only blood was sampled, and tissue TCR repertoires likely differ from those in blood. Pairwise subsampling indicated that sequencing depth was expected to affect the degree of clonotype sharing among donors. Naive subsets generally had larger estimated clonotype richness than memory subsets. When a handful of donors were compared, the shared fraction of clonotypes was about 5% for naive CD4, less than 4% for naive CD8, about 2.4% for memory CD4, and 0.35% to 0.4% for memory CD8.

On this clone itself: Its cognate antigen has yet to be identified. Per-base qualities were not stored, and no clone one base away is much larger.

Using the deep immunoSEQ assay, multiplex PCR amplified TCR CDR3 regions from genomic DNA. Genomic DNA extracted from each cell subset was distributed evenly over all wells of several immunoSEQ 96-well plates, and each plate served as one replicate. For sorted subsets, 150 to 250 ng of genomic DNA, equivalent to roughly 33,000 T cell genomes, went into each replicate PCR. Purified libraries were measured with a Qubit 3.0 fluorometer, size-checked on a Bioanalyzer 2100, and measured again with the KAPA Library Quantification kit. A separate single-read 150-cycle Illumina NextSeq 550 flow cell was used to sequence each immunoSEQ 96-well plate. In the paper's pipeline: The immunoSEQ output contained only junctional sequences without quality scores, so filtering could not match that applied to full-length reads. Sequences were annotated with PyIR, a Python wrapper for IgBLAST v1.9, using IMGT germline references to assign V/J genes and CDR3. Reads were removed for weak V/J assignments (E-value above 1e-6), missing CDR3, stop codons, out-of-frame junctions, or ambiguous translated residues. V3J clonotypes were defined as sequences sharing the same inferred V gene, J gene, and CDR3 amino acid sequence. Percentage overlap between repertoires was calculated by dividing the number of shared unique clonotypes by the size of the smaller repertoire. Repertoire richness was assessed with RTK rarefaction, the Chao1 estimator, and Recon v2.1 estimates of unobserved clonotypes. OLGA was used to compute generation probabilities for all TCRbeta clonotypes that the gDNA method yielded from a handful of donors. TCRdb carries this immuneACCESS record with in-frame sequences only. Its versions omit some clonotypes, under half of them owing to an unresolved V gene in the studies checked, with the rest unexplained. Clonal size and the V and J genes are those of that table, whereas D and trimming came from the DNA. Recorded for this sample are 2 million or so clones; 85% to 95% of them occurred a single time. The ten largest account for 0.13% of the sample.

Healthy HIV-negative adults with no recently reported acute infections or vaccinations were included as donors. Every donor was a Caucasian adult living in Nashville, Tennessee, USA. CD4+ T cells were enriched by magnetic negative selection, after which naive cells were positively selected on CD45RA and the negative fraction was taken as the memory subset. Blood was obtained by leukapheresis, after which PBMCs were separated by Ficoll-Histopaque density gradient centrifugation and cryopreserved in liquid nitrogen vapor phase. Analytical flow cytometry was used to check the purity and quantity of every magnetically sorted T cell population. From each sorted fraction, genomic DNA was isolated and quantified by UV absorbance on a Nanodrop 2000c. V sheds 8 bases and J sheds 1 base, leaving 14 bases between their ends. The CDR3 measures 14 amino acids from cysteine to phenylalanine. Solely the CDR3 DNA is kept, with 42 bases framed from the first base. The germline V gene yields SNHLY for CDR1 and FYNNEI for CDR2.

The chain joins TRBV2 to TRBJ1-1, and possibly TRBD1, on 5 matching bases. The sample was naive CD4+ T cells sorted from blood. Sample cell subset or site, as interpreted from the label and publication: CD45RA+ positively selected. This TCR was recovered from a man between 18 and 29 years old in good health. The CDR3 is CASGLNGGNTEAFF. The nucleotides read TGTGCCAGCGGGCTGAACGGGGGGAACACTGAAGCTTTCTTT.